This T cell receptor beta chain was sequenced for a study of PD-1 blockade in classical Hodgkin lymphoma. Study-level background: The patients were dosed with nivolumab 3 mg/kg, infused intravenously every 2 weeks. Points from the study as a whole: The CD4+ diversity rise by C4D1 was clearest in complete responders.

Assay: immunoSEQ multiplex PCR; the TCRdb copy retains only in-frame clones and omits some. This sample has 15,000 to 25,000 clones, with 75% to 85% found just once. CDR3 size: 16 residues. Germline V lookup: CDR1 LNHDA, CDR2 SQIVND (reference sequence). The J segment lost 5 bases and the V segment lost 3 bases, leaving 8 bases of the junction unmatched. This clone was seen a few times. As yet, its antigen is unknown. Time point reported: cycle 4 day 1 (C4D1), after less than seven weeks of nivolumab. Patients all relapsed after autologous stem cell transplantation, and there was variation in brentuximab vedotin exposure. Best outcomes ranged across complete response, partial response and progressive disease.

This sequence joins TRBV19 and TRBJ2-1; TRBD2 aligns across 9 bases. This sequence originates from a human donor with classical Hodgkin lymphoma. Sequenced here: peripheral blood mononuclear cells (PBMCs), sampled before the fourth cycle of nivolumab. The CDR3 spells CASSMLAGVGNNEQFF. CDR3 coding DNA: TGTGCCAGTAGTATGTTAGCGGGAGTAGGCAACAATGAGCAGTTCTTC.